The sequence of this TCR beta chain was determined in a study of blood T cells in healthy people across ages. Across the whole study: T cells yielded about one barcoded beta molecule per two cells through template switching.

Primed by a sample-barcoded 5' primer and a J-beta primer mix, a second PCR proceeded for about 6 to 12 cycles. TCRdb re-derived calls from the 5' RACE reads in MiXCR, one entry per CDR3 protein. The table records about 1.5 million distinct CDR3 sequences, roughly two fifths of them present only once. A word on this clonotype: Its antigen is still unknown.

Findings of the study overall: Long-lived donors carried more naive CD4+ cells and greater diversity than aged donors.

Trimming pared 5 bases from V and 1 base from J, leaving 8 bases between. This CDR3 has 13 amino acids. CDR1 and CDR2 (germline): SEHNR, FQNEAQ (reference sequence). V gene TRBV7-9 combines with J gene TRBJ1-1; D remains unclear. The source material was blood. This sequence was found in a woman between 18 and 30 years old in good health. DNA of the CDR3: TGTGCCAGCAGCATCGGGCCGAACACTGAAGCTTTCTTT. As protein: CASSIGPNTEAFF.